This entry is about one T cell receptor beta chain. No cognate antigen has been identified for it. No base quality values were provided; no much bigger clone lies one nucleotide off. TCRbeta CDR3 regions were amplified from genomic DNA using the immunoSEQ Assay, a bias-controlled multiplex PCR. In the authors' own workflow: Within the assay, amplification of reference gene primers was used to estimate how many nucleated cells each sample contained. To quantify the absolute abundance of each unique TCRbeta CDR3 rearrangement, sequence reads were collapsed and filtered. For each sample, productive Simpson clonality was calculated by taking the square root of Simpson's diversity index across productive rearrangements. Imported from immuneACCESS, the table was reduced by TCRdb to in-frame sequences with V and J called. These copies leave out some clones; in studies compared against another copy, an unresolved V gene accounts for under half, and the cause of the remainder is not known. V and J calls and clone size come straight from that table; D and trimming were deduced from the DNA. For this sample the table gives some 240,000 clones, of which approximately 89% were detected only once. Of the sample, about 2.9% falls within the top ten clones.

The data stem from a study of blood T cell repertoires in COVID-19 (dated by TCRdb to the early 2020s). About the full investigation: Samples covering the acute and convalescent phases of COVID-19 were provided by collaborators in the United States, Italy and Spain. The prospective study material was composed of cDNA or gDNA derived from T cells, B-cell-depleted T cells, or PBMCs. The dataset comprised deeply sampled blood TCRbeta repertoires from subjects exposed to, actively infected with, or recovered from COVID-19. The repertoires were released in a freely available public database intended as a resource for research on the immune response to SARS-CoV-2. Samples came from the ongoing ImmuneRACE study (first 160 participants) plus 1,254 subjects from 6 global collaborators. A de-identified subject ID, COVID-19 status, age in years and sex were almost always included in the sample metadata. Where available, HLA class I and class II types were taken from metadata supplied by the sample provider and were not determined by assay-based typing.

Here is what the overall study found, with its caveats: How much clinical and demographic metadata was included differed by source and by participant, and the metadata was provided uncurated.

Participants in the prospective study were aged about 18 to 89 years, lived in about two dozen United States geographic areas, and enrolled through a virtual design. Cohort assignment in the prospective study relied on participant-reported clinical history from a screening survey and a study questionnaire. A participant counted as exposed if, within 2 weeks of entering the study, that participant had been in contact with someone who had a PCR-confirmed or clinician-diagnosed COVID-19 case. In the prospective study, mobile phlebotomists collected whole blood, serum and a nasopharyngeal or oropharyngeal swab from each participant. Additional blood draws and questionnaires over a 2-month period could optionally be provided by prospective study participants. Before DNA extraction, blood samples from the prospective study were shipped at room temperature or frozen. CDR1 and CDR2, per the germline V gene, are LGHNA and YSLEER. Including the terminal cysteine and phenylalanine, the CDR3 comprises 15 residues. CDR3 DNA is the only sequence kept; it has 45 bases, read in frame from the first base. Clipping removes 6 bases from V and 4 bases from J, with 8 as the unmatched junction base count.

The sequenced sample consisted of PBMCs or T cells enriched from blood (not recorded which). The receptor chain draws on TRBV4-3 and TRBJ2-7, with 11 bases aligning to TRBD1. The sequence was collected from a woman aged 40 to 50 who had been exposed to COVID-19. The nucleotide sequence reads as follows: TGCGCCAGCAGTCACCGAGGACAGGGGGCGTACGAGCAGTACTTC. Its translation reads: CASSHRGQGAYEQYF.